Described below is a single TCR beta chain sequence and its context. This entry is derived from a study of blood T cell repertoires in COVID-19. Study background: There were acute and convalescent COVID-19 samples, and they came from the United States, Italy and Spain. The cDNA or gDNA used as material had been derived from T cells, B-cell-depleted T cells, or PBMCs.

Only in-frame clones appear in the TCRdb table, and some are missing; sequencing was by immunoSEQ multiplex PCR. The data show some 130,000 clones, with about 79% seen just once and approximately 4.2% held by the top ten. CDR1 is KGHSH, CDR2 LQKENI, per germline. The V gene end was trimmed by 2 bases and the J gene end by 4 bases; junction bases not matched to a gene: 5. There are 15 residues in the CDR3. The source is a woman at least 80 years old with acute or convalescent COVID-19. The chain links TRBV18 to TRBJ2-5; 9 bases line up with TRBD1. Sequenced input: peripheral blood. The DNA of the CDR3 is TGTGCCAGCTCACCAAGCGACAGGGGGTCAGAGACCCAGTACTTC. It specifies CASSPSDRGSETQYF.